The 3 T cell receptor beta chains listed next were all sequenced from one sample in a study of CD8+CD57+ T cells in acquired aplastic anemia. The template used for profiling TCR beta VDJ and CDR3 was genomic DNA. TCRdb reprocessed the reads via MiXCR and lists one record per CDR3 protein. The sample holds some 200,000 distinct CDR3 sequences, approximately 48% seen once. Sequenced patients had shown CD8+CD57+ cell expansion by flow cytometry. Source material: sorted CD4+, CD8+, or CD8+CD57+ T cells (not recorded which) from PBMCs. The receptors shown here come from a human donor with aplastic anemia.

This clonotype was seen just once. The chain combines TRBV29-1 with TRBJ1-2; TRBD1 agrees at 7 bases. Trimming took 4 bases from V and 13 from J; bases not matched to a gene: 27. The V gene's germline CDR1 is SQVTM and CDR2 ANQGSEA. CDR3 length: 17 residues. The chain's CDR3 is CSVVSRQGSSRLGSSTF. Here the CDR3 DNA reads TGCAGCGTTGTATCCAGACAGGGTTCGTCGCGGTTGGGGAGCTCCACCTTC.

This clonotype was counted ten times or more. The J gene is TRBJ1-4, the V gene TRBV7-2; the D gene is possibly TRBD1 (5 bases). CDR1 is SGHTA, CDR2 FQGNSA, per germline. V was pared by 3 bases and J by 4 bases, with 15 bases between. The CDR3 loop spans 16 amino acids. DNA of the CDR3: TGTGCCAGCAGCTTTGTCTCCGGGACTAGTAATGAAAAACTGTTTTTT. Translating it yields CASSFVSGTSNEKLFF.

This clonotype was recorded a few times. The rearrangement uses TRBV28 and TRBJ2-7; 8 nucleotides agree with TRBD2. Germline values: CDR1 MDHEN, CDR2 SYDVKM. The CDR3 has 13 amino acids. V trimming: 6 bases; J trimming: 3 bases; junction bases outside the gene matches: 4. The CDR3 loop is CASRLAEFYEQYF. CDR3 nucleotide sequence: TGTGCCAGCAGACTAGCGGAGTTCTACGAGCAGTACTTC.